At least ten counts were recorded for the clone carrying this TCR beta chain. The data are from a study of response to subunit inactivated influenza vaccine. CDR1 SGDLS and CDR2 YYNGEE come from the germline V gene. This CDR3 comprises 14 residues. The V end was cut by 0 bases, the J end by 0 bases, with 7 bases between. TCRdb re-called the RT-PCR reads through MiXCR, storing one row per CDR3 protein. The sample has 550,000 to 800,000 distinct CDR3 sequences, around 14% seen once. The origin of this receptor is a man aged 45-65 years who received an inactivated influenza vaccine. This specimen consisted of PBMCs from blood, obtained 14 to 15 days before vaccination. The chain combines TRBV9 with TRBJ2-7; TRBD1 might be the D (5 bases). In DNA, the CDR3 is TGTGCCAGCAGCGTAGGACAGAGCTCCTACGAGCAGTACTTC. Its protein is CASSVGQSSYEQYF.